Each of the 16 T cell receptor beta chains below was sequenced from the same sample in a study of blood T cell repertoires in COVID-19. The assay was immunoSEQ multiplex PCR, and TCRdb's table has in-frame clones only and misses some. This table has 60,000 to 70,000 clones, almost 90% appearing once. Material: peripheral blood. The receptors stem from a woman aged 80 or over with active COVID-19.

The chain combines TRBV10-3 with TRBJ2-7, with 10 bases fitting TRBD1. V lost 4 bases to trimming and J lost 2 bases; unmatched junction nucleotides: 2. Germline values: CDR1 ENHRY, CDR2 SYGVKD. This CDR3 is built from 14 residues. The DNA for the CDR3 is TGTGCCATCAGTGGGACAGGGGGTCCCTACGAGCAGTACTTC. It specifies CAISGTGGPYEQYF.

The genes are TRBV5-4 and TRBJ2-1, with D possibly being TRBD1 (5 bases). This CDR3 region has 11 residues. Germline V gives CDR1 SGHNT, CDR2 YYREEE (reference sequence). The V and J ends lost 1 base and 9 bases respectively, with 5 bases between them. The CDR3 DNA is TGTGCCAGCAGCTTGAGGGGTGAGCAGTTCTTC. Residues: CASSLRGEQFF. The whole variable domain, filled in from reference TRBV5-4 and TRBJ2-1, reads ETGVTQSPTHLIKTRGQQVTLRCSSQSGHNTVSWYQQALGQGPQFIFQYYREEENGRGNFPPRFSGLQFPNYSSELNVNALELDDSALYLCASSLRGEQFFGPGTRLTVL.

The gene calls are TRBV7-2 and TRBJ1-2; 9 nucleotides line up with TRBD1. Germline values: CDR1 SGHTA, CDR2 FQGNSA. The V gene end was trimmed by 5 bases and the J gene end by 4 bases; junction bases not matched to a gene: 8. CDR3 length equals 15 residues. CDR3 in amino acids: CASSPRTGEVYGYTF. The DNA of the CDR3 is TGTGCCAGCAGCCCTCGGACAGGGGAGGTCTATGGCTACACCTTC.

This clone has a handful of counts. V usage is TRBV7-2 and J usage is TRBJ1-6; TRBD1 matches at 8 bases. V shed 1 base, J shed 10 bases, and the junction held 15 bases outside the gene matches. This CDR3 has 18 residues. Germline CDR1 SGHTA, CDR2 FQGNSA. The CDR3 DNA reads TGTGCCAGCAGCTTAGATAGGCAGGGGGCACTTTCTCGCTCACCCCTCCACTTT. This translates into CASSLDRQGALSRSPLHF.

The chain uses TRBV5-4 and TRBJ2-1, with TRBD1 matching 9 bases. Germline loops: CDR1 SGHNT, CDR2 YYREEE (reference sequence). This CDR3 has 14 residues. V was pared by 4 bases and J by 8 bases, with 7 bases of the junction left unmatched. CDR3 residues: CASSPGQGNDEQFF. The CDR3 nucleotides read TGTGCCAGCAGCCCGGGACAGGGTAACGATGAGCAGTTCTTC.

The chain employs TRBV29-1 and TRBJ1-6; D is possibly TRBD1 (6 bases). Trimming stripped 6 bases from V and 5 bases from J, with 8 bases between. This CDR3 is built from 12 residues. CDR1 SQVTM and CDR2 ANQGSEA come from the germline V gene. The CDR3 DNA is TGCAGCGTGGGGGCGGATAATTCACCCCTCCACTTT. Translated, it gives CSVGADNSPLHF.

The genes are TRBV2 and TRBJ2-2; D is undetermined. There are 11 residues in the CDR3. Germline V CDR1 and CDR2: SNHLY, FYNNEI. Trimming took 3 bases from V and 7 from J, leaving 3 bases between them. In nucleotides, the CDR3 is TGTGCCAGCAGTGACGGCGGGGAGCTGTTTTTT. It encodes CASSDGGELFF.

The rearrangement uses TRBV2 and TRBJ1-1, with a weak D call TRBD1 (6 bases). There are 13 residues in the CDR3. With 5 bases removed from V and 1 base from J, the gap between germline ends came to 8 bases. Germline V CDR1 and CDR2: SNHLY, FYNNEI. CDR3 bases: TGTGCCAGCAGTAACAGGGAGAACACTGAAGCTTTCTTT. Its translation: CASSNRENTEAFF.

This sequence joins TRBV7-3 and TRBJ2-3, with D perhaps matching TRBD1 (6 bases). CDR3 length: 15 amino acids. The V gene's germline CDR1 is SGHTA and CDR2 FQGTGA. V lost 0 bases and J 8 bases, leaving 15 bases between the germline ends. The CDR3 reads CASSLTQGPRGTQYF. In nucleotides, the CDR3 is TGTGCCAGCAGCTTAACTCAGGGCCCCAGGGGTACGCAGTATTTT.

The V gene is TRBV5-4, the J gene TRBJ2-7; perhaps TRBD1 as D (6 bases). The germline gives CDR1 SGHNT, CDR2 YYREEE (reference sequence). The CDR3 has 15 residues. V lost 3 bases and J 2 bases, leaving 15 bases between the germline ends. The CDR3 bases are TGTGCCAGCAGCTCGGACAGTTTTACCCCCTACGAGCAGTACTTC. Its translation: CASSSDSFTPYEQYF. Full variable domain (missing parts from reference TRBV5-4 and TRBJ2-7): ETGVTQSPTHLIKTRGQQVTLRCSSQSGHNTVSWYQQALGQGPQFIFQYYREEENGRGNFPPRFSGLQFPNYSSELNVNALELDDSALYLCASSSDSFTPYEQYFGPGTRLTVT.

The V call is TRBV9, the J call TRBJ1-6; TRBD1 is a possible D gene (5 bases). Trimming removed 5 bases at V and 10 bases at J, with 19 bases between. The CDR3 covers 15 residues. Germline lookup yields CDR1 SGDLS and CDR2 YYNGEE. The CDR3: CASSPRAGEGSPLHF. The CDR3 nucleotides are TGTGCCAGCAGTCCCAGGGCTGGGGAAGGGTCACCCCTCCACTTT.

The chain has TRBV28 and TRBJ1-1, with a weak D call TRBD1 (6 bases). The CDR3 has 16 amino acids. V lost 5 bases, J lost 5 bases, and 21 bases lay in between. Germline V gene lookup returns CDR1 MDHEN and CDR2 SYDVKM. Here the CDR3 reads CASSLQGRGGRTEAFF. DNA of the CDR3: TGTGCCAGCAGTCTCCAAGGCCGGGGGGGGCGGACTGAAGCTTTCTTT.

The table lists this clone with a few counts. V gene TRBV28 combines with J gene TRBJ1-1, with D unclear. The germline V gene encodes CDR1 MDHEN and CDR2 SYDVKM. V was trimmed by 7 bases and J by 6 bases, leaving 15 bases between them. This CDR3 is built from 13 residues. In nucleotides, the CDR3 is TGTGCCAGCACCTTGCTGCAGTCACCTGAAGCTTTCTTT. Its protein product is CASTLLQSPEAFF. The full variable domain, rest sourced from reference TRBV28 and TRBJ1-1, is DVKVTQSSRYLVKRTGEKVFLECVQDMDHENMFWYRQDPGLGLRLIYFSYDVKMKEKGDIPEGYSVSREKKERFSLILESASTNQTSMYLCASTLLQSPEAFFGQGTRLTVV.

J is TRBJ1-5 and V is TRBV5-5; D gene ambiguous. CDR1 and CDR2 (germline): SGHKS, YYEKEE (reference sequence). V was cut by 2 bases and J by 0 bases, with 6 bases left in between. The CDR3 is 14 residues long. This chain's CDR3 is CASSFTDSNQPQHF. CDR3 nucleotide sequence: TGTGCCAGCAGCTTCACAGATAGCAATCAGCCCCAGCATTTT.

The gene calls are TRBV5-1 and TRBJ2-3, with 8 bases that match TRBD2. The germline V gene has CDR1 SGHRS and CDR2 YFSETQ. CDR3 size: 17 residues. The J segment lost 1 base and the V segment lost 1 base, leaving 8 bases of the junction unmatched. CDR3 region: CASSLSGTSGGTDTQYF. In DNA, the CDR3 is TGCGCCAGCAGCTTGTCGGGAACTAGCGGCGGCACAGATACGCAGTATTTT.

The rearrangement uses TRBV4-2 and TRBJ1-3; no clear D. Trimming took 4 bases from V and 2 from J, leaving 12 bases between them. The CDR3 is 15 residues long. Germline assignment: CDR1 LGHNA and CDR2 YNFKEQ. CDR3 sequence: CASSPASHTGNTIYF. CDR3 coding DNA: TGTGCCAGCAGCCCCGCCAGTCACACTGGAAACACCATATATTTT.